The 7 T cell receptor beta chains given below trace back to one sample, sequenced in a study of T cell responses to AZD1222 COVID-19 vaccine. This table comes from immunoSEQ multiplex PCR, and its TCRdb copy is limited to in-frame clones, with some not included. This repertoire shows 130,000 or so clones, around 93% found once; its top ten account for 0.9% to 1.2%. The material sequenced was peripheral blood, taken on day 0 of AZD1222 vaccination. The receptors were gathered from an adult in good health.

This rearrangement joins TRBV7-9 to TRBJ2-7; D remains unclear. Trimming left V 0 bases short and J 4 bases short, with 13 bases between. Germline V gene lookup returns CDR1 SEHNR and CDR2 FQNEAQ (reference sequence). CDR3 size: 15 residues. The CDR3 DNA sequence: TGTGCCAGCAGCTTAGCACTCACCGCGTTTTACGAGCAGTACTTC. Translating it yields CASSLALTAFYEQYF.

On this clone itself: No conserved phenylalanine or tryptophan ends this CDR3, so it is likely a read error. The rearrangement joins TRBV29-1 to TRBJ1-2; the match to TRBD1 covers 7 bases. The CDR3 runs 12 residues. Germline V gene data show CDR1 as SQVTM and CDR2 as ANQGSEA. With 6 bases clipped from V and 6 bases from J, the junction kept 7 bases outside the gene matches. The DNA for the CDR3 is TGCAGCGTGTTACAGGGGACCGATGGCTACACCCTC. The encoded protein is CSVLQGTDGYTL.

The rearrangement joins TRBV4-1 to TRBJ2-1; 8 nucleotides line up with TRBD2. J lost 4 bases, V lost 0 bases, and 8 bases had no gene match. This CDR3 has 17 amino acids. The germline V gene has CDR1 MGHRA and CDR2 YSYEKL. CDR3 loop: CASSQDGGASGYNEQFF. DNA of the CDR3: TGCGCCAGCAGCCAAGACGGTGGCGCTAGCGGGTACAATGAGCAGTTCTTC.

The V call is TRBV5-6, the J call TRBJ1-2, with D unclear. V lost 3 bases to trimming and J lost 8 bases, with 11 bases between them. Germline CDR1 reads SGHDT; CDR2 reads YYEEEE. The CDR3 has 12 residues. CDR3 in amino acids: CASSSGPLGYTF. The CDR3, as DNA: TGTGCCAGCAGCTCTGGGCCTCTAGGCTACACCTTC.

The V and J genes are TRBV19 and TRBJ1-5; 10 bases match TRBD1. With 2 bases clipped from V and 2 bases from J, the junction kept 15 bases outside the gene matches. The CDR3 length is 20 residues. The germline CDR1 and CDR2 sequences are LNHDA and SQIVND (reference sequence). This CDR3 reads CASSISIRVTGGWGNQPQHF. CDR3 nucleotide sequence: TGTGCCAGTAGTATATCAATTAGGGTGACAGGGGGCTGGGGCAATCAGCCCCAGCATTTT.

The chain employs TRBV9 and TRBJ2-7; 10 nucleotides agree with TRBD1. CDR3 length equals 14 residues. CDR1 is SGDLS and CDR2 is YYNGEE in the germline V gene. With 0 bases clipped from V and 6 bases from J, the junction kept 3 bases outside the gene matches. The CDR3 DNA is TGTGCCAGCAGCGTAGGGGACAGGGGTAGCGAGCAGTACTTC. It specifies CASSVGDRGSEQYF.

The J gene is TRBJ2-7, the V gene TRBV27, with TRBD1 matching over 8 bases. The CDR3 sequence is 14 residues long. V gave up 4 bases and J gave up 1 base; unmatched junction bases: 3. CDR1 and CDR2 from the germline V gene are MNHEY and SMNVEV (reference sequence). The CDR3 DNA sequence: TGTGCCAGCAGTTACCGGACAGGGTCCTACGAGCAGTACTTC. Amino acids: CASSYRTGSYEQYF.